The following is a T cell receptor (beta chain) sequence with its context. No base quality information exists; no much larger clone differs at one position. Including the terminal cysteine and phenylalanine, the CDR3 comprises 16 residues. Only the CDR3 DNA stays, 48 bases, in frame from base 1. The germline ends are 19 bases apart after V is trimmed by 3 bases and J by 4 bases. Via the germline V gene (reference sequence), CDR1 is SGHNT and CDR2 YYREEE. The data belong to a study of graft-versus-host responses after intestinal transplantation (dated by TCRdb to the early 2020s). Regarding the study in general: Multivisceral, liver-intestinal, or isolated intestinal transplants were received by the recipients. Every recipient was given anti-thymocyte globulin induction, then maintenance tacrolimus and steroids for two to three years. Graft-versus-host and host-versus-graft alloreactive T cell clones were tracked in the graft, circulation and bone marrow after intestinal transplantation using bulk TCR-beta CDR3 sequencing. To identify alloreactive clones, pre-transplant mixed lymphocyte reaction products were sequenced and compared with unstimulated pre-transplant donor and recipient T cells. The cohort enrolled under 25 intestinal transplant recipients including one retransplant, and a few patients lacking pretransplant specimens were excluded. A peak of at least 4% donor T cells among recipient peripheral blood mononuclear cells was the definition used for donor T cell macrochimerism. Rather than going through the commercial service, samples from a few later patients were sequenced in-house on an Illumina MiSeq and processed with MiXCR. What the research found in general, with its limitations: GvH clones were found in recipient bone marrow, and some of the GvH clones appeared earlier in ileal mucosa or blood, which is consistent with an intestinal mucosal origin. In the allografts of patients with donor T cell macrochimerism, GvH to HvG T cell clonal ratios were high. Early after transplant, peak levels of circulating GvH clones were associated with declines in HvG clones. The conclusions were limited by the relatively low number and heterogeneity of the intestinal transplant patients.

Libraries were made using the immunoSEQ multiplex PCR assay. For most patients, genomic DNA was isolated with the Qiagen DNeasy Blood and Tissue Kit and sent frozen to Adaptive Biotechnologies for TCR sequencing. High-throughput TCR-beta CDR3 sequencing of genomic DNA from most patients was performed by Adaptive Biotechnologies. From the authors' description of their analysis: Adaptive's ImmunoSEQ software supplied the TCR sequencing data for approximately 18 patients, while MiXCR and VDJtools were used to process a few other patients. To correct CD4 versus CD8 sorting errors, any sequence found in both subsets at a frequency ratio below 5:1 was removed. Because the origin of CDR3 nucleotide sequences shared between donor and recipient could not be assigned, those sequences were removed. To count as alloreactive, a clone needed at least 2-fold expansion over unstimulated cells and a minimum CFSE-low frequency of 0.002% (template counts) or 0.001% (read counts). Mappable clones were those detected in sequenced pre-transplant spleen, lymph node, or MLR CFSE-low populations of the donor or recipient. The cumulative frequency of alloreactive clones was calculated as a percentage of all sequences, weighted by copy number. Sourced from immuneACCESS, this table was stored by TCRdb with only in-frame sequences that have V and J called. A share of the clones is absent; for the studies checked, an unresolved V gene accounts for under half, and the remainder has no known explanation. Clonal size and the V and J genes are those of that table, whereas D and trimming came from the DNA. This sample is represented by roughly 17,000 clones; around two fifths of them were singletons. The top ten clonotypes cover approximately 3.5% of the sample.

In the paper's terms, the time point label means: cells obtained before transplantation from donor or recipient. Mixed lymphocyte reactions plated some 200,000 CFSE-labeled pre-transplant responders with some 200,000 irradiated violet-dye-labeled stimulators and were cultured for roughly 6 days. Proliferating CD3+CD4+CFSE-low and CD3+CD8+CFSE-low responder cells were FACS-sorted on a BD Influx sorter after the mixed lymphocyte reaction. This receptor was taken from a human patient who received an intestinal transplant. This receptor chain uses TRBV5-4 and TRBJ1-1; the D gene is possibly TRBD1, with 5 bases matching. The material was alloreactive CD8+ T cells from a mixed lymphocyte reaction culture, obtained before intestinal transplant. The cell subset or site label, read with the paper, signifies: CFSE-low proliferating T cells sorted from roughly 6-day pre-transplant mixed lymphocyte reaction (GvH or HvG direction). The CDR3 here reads CASSSGTEGWGTEAFF. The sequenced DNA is TGTGCCAGCAGCTCGGGGACGGAGGGTTGGGGCACTGAAGCTTTCTTT.